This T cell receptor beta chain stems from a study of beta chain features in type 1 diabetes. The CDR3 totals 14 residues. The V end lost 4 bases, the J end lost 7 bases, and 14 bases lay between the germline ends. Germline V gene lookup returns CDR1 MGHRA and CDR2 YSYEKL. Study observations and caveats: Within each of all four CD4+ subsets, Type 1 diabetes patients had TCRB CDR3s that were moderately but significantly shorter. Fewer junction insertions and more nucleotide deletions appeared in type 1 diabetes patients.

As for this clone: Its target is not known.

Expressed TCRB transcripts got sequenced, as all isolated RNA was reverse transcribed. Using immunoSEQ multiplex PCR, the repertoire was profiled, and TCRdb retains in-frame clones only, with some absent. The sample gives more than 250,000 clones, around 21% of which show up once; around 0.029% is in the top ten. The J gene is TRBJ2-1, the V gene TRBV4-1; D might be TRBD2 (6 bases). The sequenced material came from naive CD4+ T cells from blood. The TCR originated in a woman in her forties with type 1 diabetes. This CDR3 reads CASSPPGGKNEQFF. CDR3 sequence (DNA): TGCGCCAGCAGCCCCCCTGGAGGGAAAAATGAGCAGTTCTTC.